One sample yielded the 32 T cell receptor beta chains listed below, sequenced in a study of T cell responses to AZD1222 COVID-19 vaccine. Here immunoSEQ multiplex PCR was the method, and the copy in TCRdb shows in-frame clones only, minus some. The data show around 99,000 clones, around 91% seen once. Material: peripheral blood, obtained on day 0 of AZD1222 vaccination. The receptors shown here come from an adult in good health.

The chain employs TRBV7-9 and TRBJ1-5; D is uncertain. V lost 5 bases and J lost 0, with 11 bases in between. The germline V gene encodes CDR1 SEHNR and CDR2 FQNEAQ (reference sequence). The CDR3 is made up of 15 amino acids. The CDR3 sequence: CASSKDGVSNQPQHF. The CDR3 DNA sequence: TGTGCCAGCAGCAAGGACGGCGTTAGCAATCAGCCCCAGCATTTT.

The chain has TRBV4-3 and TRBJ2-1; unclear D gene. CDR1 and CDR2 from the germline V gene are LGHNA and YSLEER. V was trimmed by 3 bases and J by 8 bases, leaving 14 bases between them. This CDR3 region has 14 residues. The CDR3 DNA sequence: TGCGCCAGCAGCCAGTCCAGAGGTGGCGATGAGCAGTTCTTC. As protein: CASSQSRGGDEQFF.

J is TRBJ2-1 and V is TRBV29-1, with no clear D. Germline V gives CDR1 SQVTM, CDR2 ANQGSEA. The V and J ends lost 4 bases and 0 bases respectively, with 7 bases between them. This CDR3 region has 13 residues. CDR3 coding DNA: TGCAGCGTTGGAGCCCGCTCCTACAATGAGCAGTTCTTC. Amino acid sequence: CSVGARSYNEQFF.

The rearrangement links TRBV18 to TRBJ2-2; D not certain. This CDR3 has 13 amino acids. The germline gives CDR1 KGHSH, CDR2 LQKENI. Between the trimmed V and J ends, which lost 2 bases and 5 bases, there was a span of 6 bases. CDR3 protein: CASSPVSTGELFF. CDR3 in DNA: TGTGCCAGCTCACCAGTCTCGACCGGGGAGCTGTTTTTT. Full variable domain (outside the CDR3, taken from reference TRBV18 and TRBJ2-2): NAGVMQNPRHLVRRRGQEARLRCSPMKGHSHVYWYRQLPEEGLKFMVYLQKENIIDESGMPKERFSAEFPKEGPSILRIQQVVRGDSAAYFCASSPVSTGELFFGEGSRLTVL.

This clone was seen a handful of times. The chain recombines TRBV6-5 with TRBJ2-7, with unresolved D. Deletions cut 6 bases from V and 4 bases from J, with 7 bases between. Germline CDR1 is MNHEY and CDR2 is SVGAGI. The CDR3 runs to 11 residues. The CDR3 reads CASRHLYEQYF. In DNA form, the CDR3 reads TGTGCCAGCAGGCACCTATACGAGCAGTACTTC.

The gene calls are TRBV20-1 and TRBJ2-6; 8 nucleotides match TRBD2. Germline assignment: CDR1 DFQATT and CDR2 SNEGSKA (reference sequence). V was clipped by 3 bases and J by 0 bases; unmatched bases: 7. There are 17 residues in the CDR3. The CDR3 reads CSASRGGGISGANVLTF. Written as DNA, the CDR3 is TGCAGTGCTAGTCGTGGCGGGGGGATCTCTGGGGCCAACGTCCTGACTTTC.

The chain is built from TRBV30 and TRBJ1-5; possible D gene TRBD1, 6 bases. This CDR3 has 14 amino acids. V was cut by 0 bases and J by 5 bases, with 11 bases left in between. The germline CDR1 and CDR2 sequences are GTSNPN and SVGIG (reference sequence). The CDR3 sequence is CAWSVGGADQPQHF. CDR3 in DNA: TGTGCCTGGAGTGTAGGGGGGGCGGATCAGCCCCAGCATTTT.

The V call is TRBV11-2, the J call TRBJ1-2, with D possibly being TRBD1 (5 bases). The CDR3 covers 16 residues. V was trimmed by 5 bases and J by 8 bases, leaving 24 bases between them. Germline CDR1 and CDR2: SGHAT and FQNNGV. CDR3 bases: TGTGCCAGCAGCCTACGACGGACTGGGGACGCTGGCGGCTACACCTTC. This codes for CASSLRRTGDAGGYTF.

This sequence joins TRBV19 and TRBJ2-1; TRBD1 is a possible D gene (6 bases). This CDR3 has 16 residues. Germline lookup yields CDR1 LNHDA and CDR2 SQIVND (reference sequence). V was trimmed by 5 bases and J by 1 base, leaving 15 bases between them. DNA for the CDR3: TGTGCCAGTAGTGTCGACAGGTTTGGGTCCTACAATGAGCAGTTCTTC. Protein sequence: CASSVDRFGSYNEQFF.

The CDR3 spells CASSEGGVRASDNSPLHF. CDR3 nucleotide sequence: TGTGCCAGCAGTGAAGGGGGAGTTAGGGCGTCAGATAATTCACCCCTCCACTTT. The gene calls are TRBV2 and TRBJ1-6, with D uncertain. V dropped 1 base and J dropped 5 bases, with 18 bases sitting between them. CDR3 size: 18 residues. The germline CDR1 and CDR2 sequences are SNHLY and FYNNEI.

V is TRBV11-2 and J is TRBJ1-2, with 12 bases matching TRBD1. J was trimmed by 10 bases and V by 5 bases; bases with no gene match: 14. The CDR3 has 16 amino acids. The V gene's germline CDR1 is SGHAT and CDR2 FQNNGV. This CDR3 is CASSETPGTGGDVYTF. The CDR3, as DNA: TGTGCCAGCAGCGAAACCCCCGGGACAGGGGGCGATGTCTACACCTTC.

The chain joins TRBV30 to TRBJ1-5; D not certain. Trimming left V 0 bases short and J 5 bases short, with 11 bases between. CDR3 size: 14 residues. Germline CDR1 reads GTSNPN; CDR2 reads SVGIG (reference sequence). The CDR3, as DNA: TGTGCCTGGAGTGTACAATCAGGTGATCAGCCCCAGCATTTT. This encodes CAWSVQSGDQPQHF.

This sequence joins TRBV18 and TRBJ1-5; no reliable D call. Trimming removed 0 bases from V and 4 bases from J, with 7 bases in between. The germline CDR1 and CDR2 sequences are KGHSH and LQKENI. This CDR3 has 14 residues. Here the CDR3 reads CASSPPEVNQPQHF. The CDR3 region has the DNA TGTGCCAGCTCACCACCGGAGGTTAATCAGCCCCAGCATTTT.

The CDR3 DNA reads TGCGCCAGCGCCGGACAGTTAGGCTCTGGAAACACCATATATTTT. Residues: CASAGQLGSGNTIYF. V gene TRBV5-1 combines with J gene TRBJ1-3, with D tentatively TRBD1 (6 bases). Germline V CDR1 and CDR2: SGHRS, YFSETQ. The ends were cut back, 7 bases at V and 0 bases at J, with 14 bases in the middle. CDR3 length equals 15 residues.

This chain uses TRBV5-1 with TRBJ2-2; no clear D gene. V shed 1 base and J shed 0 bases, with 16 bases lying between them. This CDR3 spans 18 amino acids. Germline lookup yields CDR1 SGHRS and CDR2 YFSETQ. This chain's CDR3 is CASSLPKIRTANTGELFF. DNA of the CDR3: TGCGCCAGCAGCTTGCCCAAAATAAGGACCGCGAACACCGGGGAGCTGTTTTTT.

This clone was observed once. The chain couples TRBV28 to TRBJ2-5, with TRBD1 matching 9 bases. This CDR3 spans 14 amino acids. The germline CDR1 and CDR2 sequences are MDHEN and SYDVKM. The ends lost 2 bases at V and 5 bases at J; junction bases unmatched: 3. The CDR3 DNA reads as TGTGCCAGCAGTTTAGGGACAGGGCGGGAGACCCAGTACTTC. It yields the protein CASSLGTGRETQYF.

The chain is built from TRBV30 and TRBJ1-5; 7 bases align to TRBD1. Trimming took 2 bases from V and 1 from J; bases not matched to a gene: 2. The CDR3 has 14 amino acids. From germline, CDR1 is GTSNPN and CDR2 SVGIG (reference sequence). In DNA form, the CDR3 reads TGTGCCTGGAGTAAGGGGGCGAGCAATCAGCCCCAGCATTTT. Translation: CAWSKGASNQPQHF.

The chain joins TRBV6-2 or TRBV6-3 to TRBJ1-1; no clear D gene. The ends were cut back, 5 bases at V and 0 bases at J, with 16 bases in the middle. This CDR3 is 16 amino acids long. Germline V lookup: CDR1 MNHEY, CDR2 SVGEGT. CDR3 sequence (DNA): TGTGCCAGCAGTCGGAGAACCGGACCCATGAACACTGAAGCTTTCTTT. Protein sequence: CASSRRTGPMNTEAFF.

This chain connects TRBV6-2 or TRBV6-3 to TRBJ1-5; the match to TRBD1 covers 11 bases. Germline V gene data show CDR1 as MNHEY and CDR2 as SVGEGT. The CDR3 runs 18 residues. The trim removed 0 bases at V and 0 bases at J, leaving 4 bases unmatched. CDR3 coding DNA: TGTGCCAGCAGTTACTCGAGGACAGGGGGCCGTAGCAATCAGCCCCAGCATTTT. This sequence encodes CASSYSRTGGRSNQPQHF.

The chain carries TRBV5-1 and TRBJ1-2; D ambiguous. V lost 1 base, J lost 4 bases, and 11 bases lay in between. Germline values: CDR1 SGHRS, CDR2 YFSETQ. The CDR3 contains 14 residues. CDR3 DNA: TGCGCCAGCAGCTTGTCAACCGAGACCTATGGCTACACCTTC. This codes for CASSLSTETYGYTF.

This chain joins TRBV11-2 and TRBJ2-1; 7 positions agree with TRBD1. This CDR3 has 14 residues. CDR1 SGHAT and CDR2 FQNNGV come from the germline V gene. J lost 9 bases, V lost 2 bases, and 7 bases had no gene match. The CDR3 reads CASSLPLAGGEQFF. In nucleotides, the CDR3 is TGTGCCAGCAGCTTACCCCTAGCAGGGGGTGAGCAGTTCTTC.

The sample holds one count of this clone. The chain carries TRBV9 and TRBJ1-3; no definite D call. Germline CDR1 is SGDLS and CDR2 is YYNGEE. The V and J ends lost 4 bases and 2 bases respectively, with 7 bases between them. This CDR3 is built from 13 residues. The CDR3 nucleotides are TGTGCCAGCAGCCCCCATGCTGGAAACACCATATATTTT. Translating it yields CASSPHAGNTIYF.

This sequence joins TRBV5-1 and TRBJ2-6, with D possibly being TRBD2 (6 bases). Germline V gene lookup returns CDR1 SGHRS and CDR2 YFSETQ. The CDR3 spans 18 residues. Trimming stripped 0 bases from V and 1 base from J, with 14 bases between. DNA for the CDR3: TGCGCCAGCAGCTTGGGGAGGGCGTCTACGTCTGGGGCCAACGTCCTGACTTTC. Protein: CASSLGRASTSGANVLTF. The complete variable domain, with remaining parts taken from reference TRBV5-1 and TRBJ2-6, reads KAGVTQTPRYLIKTRGQQVTLSCSPISGHRSVSWYQQTPGQGLQFLFEYFSETQRNKGNFPGRFSGRQFSNSRSEMNVSTLELGDSALYLCASSLGRASTSGANVLTFGAGSRLTVL.

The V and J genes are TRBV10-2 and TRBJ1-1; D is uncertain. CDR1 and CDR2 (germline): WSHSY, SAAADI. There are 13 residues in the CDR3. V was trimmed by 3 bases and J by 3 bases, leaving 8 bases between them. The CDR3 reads CASSEMLYTEAFF. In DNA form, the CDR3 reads TGCGCCAGCAGTGAAATGCTGTACACTGAAGCTTTCTTT.

The CDR3 here is CASTDGTLTGELFF. CDR3 DNA sequence: TGTGCCAGCACCGACGGGACTCTCACCGGGGAGCTGTTTTTT. This sequence joins TRBV7-8 and TRBJ2-2; D may be TRBD2 (6 bases). The CDR3 runs to 14 residues. The V and J ends lost 7 bases and 4 bases respectively, with 13 bases between them. Germline CDR1 reads SGHVS; CDR2 reads FQNEAQ.

CDR3 in DNA: TGTGCCTGGGCCCTAGTGGGGTTTGGCTACACCTTC. It is translated as CAWALVGFGYTF. This chain links TRBV30 with TRBJ1-2; D is ambiguous. The germline V gene has CDR1 GTSNPN and CDR2 SVGIG (reference sequence). V lost 5 bases and J 7 bases, leaving 14 bases between the germline ends. This CDR3 is 12 amino acids long. Based on the CDR3 plus reference TRBV30 and TRBJ1-2, the full variable domain is SQTIHQWPATLVQPVGSPLSLECTVEGTSNPNLYWYRQAAGRGLQLLFYSVGIGQISSEVPQNLSASRPQDRQFILSSKKLLLSDSGFYLCAWALVGFGYTFGSGTRLTVV.

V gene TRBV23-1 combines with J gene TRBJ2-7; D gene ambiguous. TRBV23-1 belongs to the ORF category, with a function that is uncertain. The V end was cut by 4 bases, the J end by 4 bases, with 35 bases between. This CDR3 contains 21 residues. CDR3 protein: CASSLPPGPEQEVNPKYEQYF. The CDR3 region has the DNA TGCGCCAGCAGTCTTCCGCCGGGCCCAGAGCAGGAAGTAAATCCTAAATACGAGCAGTACTTC.

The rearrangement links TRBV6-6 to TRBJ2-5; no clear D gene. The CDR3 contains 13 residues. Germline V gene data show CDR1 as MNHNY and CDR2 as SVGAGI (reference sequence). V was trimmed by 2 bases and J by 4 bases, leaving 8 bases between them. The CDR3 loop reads CASSYPQPETQYF. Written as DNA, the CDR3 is TGTGCCAGCAGTTACCCCCAACCAGAGACCCAGTACTTC.

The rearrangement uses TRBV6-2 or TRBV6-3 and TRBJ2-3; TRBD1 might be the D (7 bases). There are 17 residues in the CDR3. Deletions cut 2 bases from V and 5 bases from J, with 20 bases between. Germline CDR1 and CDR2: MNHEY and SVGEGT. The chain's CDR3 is CASSYAPGGQVRDTQYF. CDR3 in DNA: TGTGCCAGCAGTTACGCGCCAGGGGGGCAAGTGAGAGATACGCAGTATTTT.

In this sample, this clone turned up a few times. DNA of the CDR3: TGCGCCAGCAGCCAAGCTAAAAATCGTGCGGAAGATAATGAAAAACTGTTTTTT. It encodes CASSQAKNRAEDNEKLFF. The chain links TRBV4-1 to TRBJ1-4; D ambiguous. The germline V gene encodes CDR1 MGHRA and CDR2 YSYEKL. CDR3 size: 18 residues. V lost 1 base to trimming and J lost 4 bases, with 19 bases between them.

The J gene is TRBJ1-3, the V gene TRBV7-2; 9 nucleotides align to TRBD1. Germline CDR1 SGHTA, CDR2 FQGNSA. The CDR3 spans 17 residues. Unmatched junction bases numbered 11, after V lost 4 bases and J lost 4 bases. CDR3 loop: CASSSPTGGAGGNTIYF. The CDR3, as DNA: TGTGCCAGCAGCTCCCCTACAGGGGGCGCGGGAGGAAACACCATATATTTT.

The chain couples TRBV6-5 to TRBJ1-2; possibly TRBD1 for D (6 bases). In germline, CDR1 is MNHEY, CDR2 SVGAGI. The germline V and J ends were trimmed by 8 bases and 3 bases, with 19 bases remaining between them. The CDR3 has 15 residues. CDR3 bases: TGTGCCAGCGGGGCCAGGGGATTTAGCTACTATGGCTACACCTTC. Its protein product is CASGARGFSYYGYTF.